The next 18 T cell receptor beta chains were all read from a single sample in a study of early T cells in non-severe SARS-CoV-2 infection. TCRdb re-derived calls from the 5' RACE reads in MiXCR, one entry per CDR3 protein. The sample records roughly 40,000 distinct CDR3 sequences, 4.5% to 5% being singletons. The sequencing input was whole blood. Source of these receptors: an adult who was a healthcare worker with PCR-confirmed SARS-CoV-2 infection or an uninfected control (not recorded which).

This clonotype has at least ten counts. The genes are TRBV18 and TRBJ2-7; tentative D call: TRBD1 (5 bases). Trimming stripped 6 bases from V and 0 bases from J, with 12 bases between. CDR3 length equals 14 residues. CDR1 and CDR2 from the germline V gene are KGHSH and LQKENI. CDR3 in DNA: TGTGCCAGCTCGAACCAGGGTAACTCCTACGAGCAGTACTTC. Amino acids: CASSNQGNSYEQYF.

This clonotype has a count of ten or more. The rearrangement joins TRBV12-5 to TRBJ1-4; weak D call: TRBD1 (6 bases). Germline values: CDR1 LGHNT, CDR2 FRNRAP. The CDR3 is made up of 13 amino acids. Trimming stripped 0 bases from V and 14 bases from J, with 13 bases between. CDR3 coding DNA: TGTGCTAGTGGTTTGGTTCTTCAGGGGAAGCTGTTTTTT. This translates into CASGLVLQGKLFF.

As to this clonotype: One end of the junction fails to match germline, which may point to a read error. CDR3 DNA sequence: TGTGCCAGCAGTTTAAGAATCACCGGGGAGCTGATTTTT. The encoded protein is CASSLRITGELIF. V gene TRBV28 combines with J gene TRBJ2-2; maybe TRBD2 (5 bases). Germline CDR1 is MDHEN and CDR2 is SYDVKM. The CDR3 has 13 residues. Complete variable domain (other parts from reference TRBV28 and TRBJ2-2): DVKVTQSSRYLVKRTGEKVFLECVQDMDHENMFWYRQDPGLGLRLIYFSYDVKMKEKGDIPEGYSVSREKKERFSLILESASTNQTSMYLCASSLRITGELIFGEGSRLTVL.

Ten or more counts support this clonotype. The genes are TRBV29-1 and TRBJ2-5; 7 nucleotides line up with TRBD2. Germline V gene lookup returns CDR1 SQVTM and CDR2 ANQGSEA. There are 14 residues in the CDR3. V was pared by 2 bases and J by 5 bases, with 8 bases of the junction left unmatched. CDR3 in amino acids: CSVEMGVGGETQYF. For the CDR3, the DNA is TGCAGCGTTGAAATGGGTGTCGGGGGGGAGACCCAGTACTTC.

The gene calls are TRBV7-2 and TRBJ1-5, with a tentative D call TRBD1 (5 bases). V gave up 3 bases and J gave up 9 bases, with 18 bases separating them. CDR1 and CDR2 (germline): SGHTA, FQGNSA. This CDR3 comprises 15 residues. CDR3: CASSLGTARDVPQHF. The DNA for the CDR3 is TGTGCCAGCAGCTTGGGGACGGCTCGCGACGTGCCCCAGCATTTT.

This clonotype was found many times. V usage is TRBV20-1 and J usage is TRBJ2-5, with D possibly TRBD2 on 5 matching bases. CDR1 DFQATT and CDR2 SNEGSKA come from the germline V gene (reference sequence). V dropped 5 bases and J dropped 5 bases, with 15 bases sitting between them. This CDR3 is built from 13 residues. Here the CDR3 reads CSAPETISETQYF. CDR3 coding DNA: TGCAGTGCTCCCGAGACTATTTCGGAGACCCAGTACTTC.

This clonotype appeared many times. The chain carries TRBV3-1 and TRBJ2-1; D is unclear. CDR3 length equals 13 residues. The germline gives CDR1 LGHDT, CDR2 YNNKEL (reference sequence). Trimming shortened V by 1 base and J by 9 bases, and 10 bases separated the two germline ends. The CDR3 protein is CASSQGPIAEQFF. CDR3 DNA: TGTGCCAGCAGCCAAGGGCCTATCGCTGAGCAGTTCTTC.

This clonotype has just a few counts. The rearrangement joins TRBV27 to TRBJ1-1; 7 nucleotides line up with TRBD1. The CDR3 length is 16 residues. The trim removed 2 bases at V and 2 bases at J, leaving 8 bases unmatched. Germline CDR1 and CDR2: MNHEY and SMNVEV (reference sequence). CDR3: CASSLRGEGGNTEAFF. CDR3 nucleotide sequence: TGTGCCAGCAGTTTAAGGGGTGAAGGGGGCAACACTGAAGCTTTCTTT.

Concerning this clonotype itself: The junction and the germline gene differ at one end; a read error may be behind it. The V gene is TRBV2, the J gene TRBJ2-5; 10 bases are shared with TRBD2. This CDR3 contains 16 residues. The germline V gene encodes CDR1 SNHLY and CDR2 FYNNEI. Here the CDR3 DNA reads TGTGCCACCAGTTTTACAATAGCGGGAGGTGAAGAGACCCAGTACTTC. Amino acids: CATSFTIAGGEETQYF.

This clonotype was seen a few times. The rearrangement uses TRBV10-1 and TRBJ2-1; 9 bases match TRBD1. CDR3 length: 17 amino acids. Losses at the gene ends were 3 bases for V and 3 bases for J; bases not matched to a gene: 9. The V gene's germline CDR1 is WNHNN and CDR2 SYGVQD (reference sequence). Here the CDR3 reads CASSDIPGQGYYNEQFF. The CDR3 coding sequence is TGCGCCAGCAGTGACATCCCGGGACAGGGCTACTACAATGAGCAGTTCTTC.

There are a few counts of this clonotype. The gene calls are TRBV12-3 or TRBV12-4 and TRBJ1-2; D not certain. The germline V and J ends were trimmed by 2 bases and 8 bases, with 6 bases remaining between them. The CDR3 covers 11 residues. The CDR3 protein is CASSLSGGYTF. CDR3 in DNA: TGTGCCAGCAGTTTATCGGGAGGCTACACCTTC.

This clonotype was counted a few times. The genes are TRBV6-5 and TRBJ2-6, with 8 bases identical to TRBD1. Trimming removed 7 bases from V and 0 bases from J; junction bases left unmatched: 5. This CDR3 region has 16 residues. Germline CDR1 and CDR2: MNHEY and SVGAGI. CDR3 in DNA: TGTGCCAGCACTAGGACAGGGATCTCTGGGGCCAACGTCCTGACTTTC. Protein sequence: CASTRTGISGANVLTF.

The table lists this clonotype with many counts. CDR3 nucleotide sequence: TGTGCCACCAGTGATCCGGGACGGTCCTATGGCTACACCTTC. Translating it yields CATSDPGRSYGYTF. This chain connects TRBV24-1 to TRBJ1-2, with D possibly being TRBD1 (5 bases). Germline values: CDR1 KGHDR, CDR2 SFDVKD. The CDR3 has 14 amino acids. V was shortened by 3 bases and J by 4 bases, with 11 bases between the two germline ends.

The rearrangement links TRBV7-2 to TRBJ2-7; D not resolved. CDR1 SGHTA and CDR2 FQGNSA come from the germline V gene. V lost 8 bases, J lost 0 bases, and 17 bases lay in between. The CDR3 runs 15 residues. CDR3 coding DNA: TGTGCCAGCGCCCTACCGCGGCAGAACTCCTACGAGCAGTACTTC. The encoded protein is CASALPRQNSYEQYF.

This clonotype was observed a handful of times. The chain links TRBV7-2 to TRBJ1-1; D is perhaps TRBD1 (5 bases). CDR1 is SGHTA and CDR2 is FQGNSA in the germline V gene. The CDR3 contains 13 residues. The V and J ends lost 5 bases and 1 base respectively, with 8 bases between them. Here the CDR3 DNA reads TGTGCCAGCAGCCTGACAGAGAACACTGAAGCTTTCTTT. Its translation is CASSLTENTEAFF.

This clonotype turned up a few times. The chain has TRBV5-1 and TRBJ1-3; no reliable D call. This CDR3 comprises 15 residues. Looked up from germline, CDR1 is SGHRS and CDR2 is YFSETQ. V was shortened by 0 bases and J by 0 bases, with 7 bases between the two germline ends. The CDR3 DNA is TGCGCCAGCAGCTTGGGTGACAACTCTGGAAACACCATATATTTT. Its protein product is CASSLGDNSGNTIYF.

The table lists this clonotype with a few counts. V is TRBV20-1 and J is TRBJ2-3; the D call may be TRBD1 or TRBD2 (5 bases each). The germline V and J ends were trimmed by 2 bases and 3 bases, with 15 bases remaining between them. Germline CDR1 reads DFQATT; CDR2 reads SNEGSKA (reference sequence). CDR3 length equals 15 residues. Here the CDR3 DNA reads TGCAGTGCTAGAACTACCGGGACCCTGACAGATACGCAGTATTTT. It encodes CSARTTGTLTDTQYF.

This clonotype was picked up a small number of times. The V and J genes are TRBV7-3 and TRBJ2-1; D could derive from TRBD1 or TRBD2 (6 bases each). Germline assignment: CDR1 SGHTA and CDR2 FQGTGA. The V end lost 4 bases, the J end lost 7 bases, and 11 bases lay between the germline ends. The CDR3 runs to 13 residues. CDR3 nucleotide sequence: TGTGCCAGCAGCTCAGGGGCGGGGAATGAGCAGTTCTTC. Its protein is CASSSGAGNEQFF.